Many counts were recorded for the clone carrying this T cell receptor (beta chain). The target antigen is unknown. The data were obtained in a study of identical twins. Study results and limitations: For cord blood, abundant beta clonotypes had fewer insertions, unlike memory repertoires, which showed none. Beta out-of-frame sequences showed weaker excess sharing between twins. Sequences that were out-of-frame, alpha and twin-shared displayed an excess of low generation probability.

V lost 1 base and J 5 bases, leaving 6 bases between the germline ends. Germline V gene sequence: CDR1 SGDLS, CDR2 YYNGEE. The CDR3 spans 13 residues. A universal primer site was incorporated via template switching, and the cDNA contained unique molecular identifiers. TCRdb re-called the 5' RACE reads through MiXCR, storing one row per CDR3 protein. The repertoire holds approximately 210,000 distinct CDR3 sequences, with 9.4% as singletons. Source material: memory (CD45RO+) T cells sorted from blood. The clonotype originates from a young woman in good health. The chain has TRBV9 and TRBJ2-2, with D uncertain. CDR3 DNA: TGTGCCAGCAGCGTATTAGGGACCGGGGAGCTGTTTTTT. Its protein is CASSVLGTGELFF.